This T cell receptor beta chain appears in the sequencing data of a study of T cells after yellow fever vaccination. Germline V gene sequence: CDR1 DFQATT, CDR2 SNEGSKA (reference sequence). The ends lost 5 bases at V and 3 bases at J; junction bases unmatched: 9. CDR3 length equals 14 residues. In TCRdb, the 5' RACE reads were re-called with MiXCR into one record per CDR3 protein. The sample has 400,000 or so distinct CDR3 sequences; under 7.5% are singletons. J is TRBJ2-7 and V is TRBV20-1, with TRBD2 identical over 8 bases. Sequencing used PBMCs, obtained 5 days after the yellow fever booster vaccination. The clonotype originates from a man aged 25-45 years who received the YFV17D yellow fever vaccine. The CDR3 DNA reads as TGCAGTGCTCCCCTGCGGCGGGAGGACTACGAGCAGTACTTC. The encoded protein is CSAPLRREDYEQYF.